Described below is a single T cell receptor beta chain sequence and its context. This specimen comes from a study of blood T cell repertoires in COVID-19. Study background: Sites in the United States, Italy and Spain provided acute and convalescent COVID-19 samples.

Authors' processing steps: Amplifying reference gene primers gave estimates of nucleated cell counts. Repertoires were generated with immunoSEQ multiplex PCR, while TCRdb's copy carries only in-frame clones and drops some. D and trimming come from the DNA, and the V and J calls and clone size come from that table. The sample contains about 120,000 clones, 84% of which appear only once. V was clipped by 6 bases and J by 2 bases, with 16 bases between them. This CDR3 spans 15 amino acids. Looked up from germline, CDR1 is MDHEN and CDR2 is SYDVKM. The receptor was derived from a woman younger than 45 who had recovered from COVID-19. Sequenced sample: PBMCs or T cells enriched from blood (not recorded which). The V and J genes are TRBV28 and TRBJ2-5; TRBD2 is a possible D gene (5 bases). Here the CDR3 reads CASSLGLKRQETQYF. The DNA of the CDR3 is TGTGCCAGCAGCCTCGGGCTTAAGCGGCAAGAGACCCAGTACTTC. Full variable domain (outside the CDR3, taken from reference TRBV28 and TRBJ2-5): DVKVTQSSRYLVKRTGEKVFLECVQDMDHENMFWYRQDPGLGLRLIYFSYDVKMKEKGDIPEGYSVSREKKERFSLILESASTNQTSMYLCASSLGLKRQETQYFGPGTRLLVL.